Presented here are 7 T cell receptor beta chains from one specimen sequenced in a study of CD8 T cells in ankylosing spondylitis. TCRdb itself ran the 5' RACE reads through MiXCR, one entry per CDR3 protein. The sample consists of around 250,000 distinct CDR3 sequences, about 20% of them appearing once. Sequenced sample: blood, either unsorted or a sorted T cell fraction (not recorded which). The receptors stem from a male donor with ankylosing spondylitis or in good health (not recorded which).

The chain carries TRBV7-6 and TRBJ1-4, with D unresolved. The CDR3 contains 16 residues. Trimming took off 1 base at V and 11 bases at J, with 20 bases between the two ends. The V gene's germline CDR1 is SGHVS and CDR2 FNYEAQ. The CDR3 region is CASSLGDPGRDTKLFF. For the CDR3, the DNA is TGTGCCAGCAGCTTAGGGGATCCGGGTCGGGATACGAAACTGTTTTTT.

CDR3 loop: CASSLMGGSGEQFF. The CDR3, as DNA: TGTGCCAGCAGTTTAATGGGGGGTAGCGGTGAGCAGTTCTTC. This chain connects TRBV27 to TRBJ2-1, with D possibly TRBD2 on 6 matching bases. CDR1 MNHEY and CDR2 SMNVEV come from the germline V gene (reference sequence). V was trimmed by 2 bases and J by 9 bases, leaving 14 bases between them. There are 14 residues in the CDR3.

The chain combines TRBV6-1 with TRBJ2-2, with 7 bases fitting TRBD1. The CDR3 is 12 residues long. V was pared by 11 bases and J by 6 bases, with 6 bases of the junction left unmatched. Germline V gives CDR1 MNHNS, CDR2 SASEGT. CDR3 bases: TGTGCCGGGAGACAGGGTCCCGGGGAGCTGTTTTTT. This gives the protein CAGRQGPGELFF.

DNA of the CDR3: TGCGCCAGCAGAAAGCGGGAGGGCTACGAGCAGTACTTC. This codes for CASRKREGYEQYF. This chain uses TRBV5-1 with TRBJ2-7; TRBD2 aligns across 10 bases. V lost 5 bases to trimming and J lost 3 bases; unmatched junction nucleotides: 2. The CDR3 runs 13 residues. CDR1 SGHRS and CDR2 YFSETQ come from the germline V gene. The full variable domain, its missing parts supplied by reference TRBV5-1 and TRBJ2-7, is KAGVTQTPRYLIKTRGQQVTLSCSPISGHRSVSWYQQTPGQGLQFLFEYFSETQRNKGNFPGRFSGRQFSNSRSEMNVSTLELGDSALYLCASRKREGYEQYFGPGTRLTVT.

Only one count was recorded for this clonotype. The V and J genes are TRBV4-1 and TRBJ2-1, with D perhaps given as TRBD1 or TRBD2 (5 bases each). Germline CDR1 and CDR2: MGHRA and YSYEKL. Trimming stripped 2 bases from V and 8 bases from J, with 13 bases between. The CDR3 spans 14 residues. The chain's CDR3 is CASSQPYGTYEQFF. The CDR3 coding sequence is TGCGCCAGCAGCCAACCCTACGGGACCTATGAGCAGTTCTTC.

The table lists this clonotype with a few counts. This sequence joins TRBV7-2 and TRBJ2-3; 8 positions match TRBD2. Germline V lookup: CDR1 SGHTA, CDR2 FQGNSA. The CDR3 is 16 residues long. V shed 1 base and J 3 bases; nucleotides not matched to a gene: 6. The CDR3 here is CASSLGYASGTDTQYF. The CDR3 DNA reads TGTGCCAGCAGCTTAGGCTATGCTAGCGGGACAGATACGCAGTATTTT. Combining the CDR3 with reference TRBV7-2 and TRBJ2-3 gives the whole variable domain GAGVSQSPSNKVTEKGKDVELRCDPISGHTALYWYRQSLGQGLEFLIYFQGNSAPDKSGLPSDRFSAERTGGSVSTLTIQRTQQEDSAVYLCASSLGYASGTDTQYFGPGTRLTVL.

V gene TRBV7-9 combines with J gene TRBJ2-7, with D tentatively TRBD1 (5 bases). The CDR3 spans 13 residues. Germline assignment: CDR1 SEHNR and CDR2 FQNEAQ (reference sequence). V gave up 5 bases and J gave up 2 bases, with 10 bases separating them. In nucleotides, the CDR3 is TGTGCCAGCAGCGACACAGGCACCTACGAGCAGTACTTC. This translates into CASSDTGTYEQYF.